The source of this TCR beta chain is a study of T-cell reconstitution after alpha-beta-depleted transplantation in children. Unique molecular identifiers featured in how the TCRbeta library was prepared. TCRdb passed the PCR reads through MiXCR, listing each CDR3 protein once. The repertoire holds 500,000 or so distinct CDR3 sequences, with about an eighth as singletons. This clonotype was counted only a few times. Its antigen is not known. Study conclusions and caveats: In some patients, recipient T cells and intrathymic progenitors surviving conditioning explained high day-60 diversity. Several hundred expanded graft clones reportedly gave rise to the alpha-beta T cells present about two months after transplant. T-cell numbers and diversity, one year after transplant, stemmed largely from T cells that were newly produced.

The CDR3 is made up of 14 amino acids. CDR1 SGHTA and CDR2 FQGNSA come from the germline V gene. V was trimmed by 1 base and J by 4 bases, leaving 10 bases between them. The specimen comprised PBMCs, mostly from graft donor cells, sampled 180 days after TCRalphabeta/CD19-depleted stem cell transplant. The genes are TRBV7-2 and TRBJ2-5; unclear D gene. The clonotype comes from a female patient under 10 years old who had a stem cell transplant for aplastic anemia, so the T cells may come from the graft donor. The DNA of the CDR3 is TGTGCCAGCAGCTTAGGGTCAAGAATAGAGACCCAGTACTTC. Amino acid sequence: CASSLGSRIETQYF.